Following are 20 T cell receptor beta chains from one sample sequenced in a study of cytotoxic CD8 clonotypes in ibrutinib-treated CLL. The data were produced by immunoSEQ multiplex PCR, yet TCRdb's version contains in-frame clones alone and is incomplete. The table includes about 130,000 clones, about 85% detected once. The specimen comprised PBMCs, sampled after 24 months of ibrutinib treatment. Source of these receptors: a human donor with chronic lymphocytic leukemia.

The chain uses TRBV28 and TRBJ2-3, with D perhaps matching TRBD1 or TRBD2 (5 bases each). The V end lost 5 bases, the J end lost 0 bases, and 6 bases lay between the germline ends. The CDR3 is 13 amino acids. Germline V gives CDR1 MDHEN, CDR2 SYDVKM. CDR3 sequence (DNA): TGTGCCAGCAGTAGGGACAGCACAGATACGCAGTATTTT. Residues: CASSRDSTDTQYF.

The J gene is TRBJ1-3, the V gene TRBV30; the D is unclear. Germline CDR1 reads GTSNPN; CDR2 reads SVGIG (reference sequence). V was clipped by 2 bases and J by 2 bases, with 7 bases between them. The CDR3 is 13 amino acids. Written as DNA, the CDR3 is TGTGCCTGGAGTTTGGGGACTGGAAACACCATATATTTT. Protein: CAWSLGTGNTIYF.

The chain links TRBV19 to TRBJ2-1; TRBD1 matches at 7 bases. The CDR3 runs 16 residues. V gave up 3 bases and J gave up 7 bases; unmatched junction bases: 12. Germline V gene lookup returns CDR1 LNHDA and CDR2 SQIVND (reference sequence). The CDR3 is CASSMVAGGFINEQFF. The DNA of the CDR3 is TGTGCCAGTAGTATGGTCGCAGGGGGATTTATAAATGAGCAGTTCTTC.

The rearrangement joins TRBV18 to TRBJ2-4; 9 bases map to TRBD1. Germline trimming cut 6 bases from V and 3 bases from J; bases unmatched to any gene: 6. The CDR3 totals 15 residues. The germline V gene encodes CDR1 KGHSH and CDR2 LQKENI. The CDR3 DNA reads TGTGCCAGCTCGCCAGAGGGACAGGGCAAAAACATTCAGTACTTC. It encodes CASSPEGQGKNIQYF.

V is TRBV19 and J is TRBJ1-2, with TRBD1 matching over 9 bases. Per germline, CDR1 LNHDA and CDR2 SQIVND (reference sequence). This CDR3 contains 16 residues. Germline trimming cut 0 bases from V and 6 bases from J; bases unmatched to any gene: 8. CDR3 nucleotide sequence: TGTGCCAGTAGTATAGATCACGCTAGGACAGGGGATGGCTACACCTTC. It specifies CASSIDHARTGDGYTF. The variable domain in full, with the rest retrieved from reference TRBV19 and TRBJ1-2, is DGGITQSPKYLFRKEGQNVTLSCEQNLNHDAMYWYRQDPGQGLRLIYYSQIVNDFQKGDIAEGYSVSREKKESFPLTVTSAQKNPTAFYLCASSIDHARTGDGYTFGSGTRLTVV.

CDR3: CASSLEGQDQETQYF. The CDR3 coding sequence is TGTGCCAGCAGCTTAGAGGGCCAGGACCAAGAGACCCAGTACTTC. V gene TRBV11-3 combines with J gene TRBJ2-5; D unresolved. Germline CDR1 is SGHNT and CDR2 is YENEEA. Trimming took 0 bases from V and 0 from J, leaving 8 bases between them. The CDR3 is 15 residues long.

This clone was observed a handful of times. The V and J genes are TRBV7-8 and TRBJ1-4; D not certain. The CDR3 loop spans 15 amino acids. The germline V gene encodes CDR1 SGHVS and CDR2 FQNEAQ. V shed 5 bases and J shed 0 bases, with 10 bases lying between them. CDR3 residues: CASSTTTATNEKLFF. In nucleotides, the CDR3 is TGTGCCAGCAGCACAACGACTGCAACTAATGAAAAACTGTTTTTT.

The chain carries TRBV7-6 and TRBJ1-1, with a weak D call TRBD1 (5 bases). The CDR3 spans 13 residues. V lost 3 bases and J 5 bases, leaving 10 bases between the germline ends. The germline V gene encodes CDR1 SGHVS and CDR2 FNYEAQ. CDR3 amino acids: CASSLSRGTEAFF. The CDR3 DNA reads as TGTGCCAGCAGCTTGTCGCGGGGGACTGAAGCTTTCTTT.

The CDR3 here is CASSEGGLVQETQYF. The CDR3 DNA sequence: TGTGCCAGCAGCGAGGGGGGACTTGTACAAGAGACCCAGTACTTC. This chain links TRBV9 with TRBJ2-5; D possibly matches TRBD1 or TRBD2 (6 bases each). Germline V gene lookup returns CDR1 SGDLS and CDR2 YYNGEE. The CDR3 extends over 15 amino acids. Deletions cut 3 bases from V and 2 bases from J, with 14 bases between. The full variable domain, its missing parts supplied by reference TRBV9 and TRBJ2-5, is DSGVTQTPKHLITATGQRVTLRCSPRSGDLSVYWYQQSLDQGLQFLIQYYNGEERAKGNILERFSAQQFPDLHSELNLSSLELGDSALYFCASSEGGLVQETQYFGPGTRLLVL.

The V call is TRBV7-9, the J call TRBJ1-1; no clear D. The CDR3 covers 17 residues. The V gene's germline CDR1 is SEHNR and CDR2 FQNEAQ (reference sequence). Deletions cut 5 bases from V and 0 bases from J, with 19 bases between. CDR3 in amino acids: CASSASGLSSMNTEAFF. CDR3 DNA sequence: TGTGCCAGCAGCGCCTCTGGGTTAAGCTCTATGAACACTGAAGCTTTCTTT. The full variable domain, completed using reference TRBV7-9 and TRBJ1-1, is DTGVSQNPRHKITKRGQNVTFRCDPISEHNRLYWYRQTLGQGPEFLTYFQNEAQLEKSRLLSDRFSAERPKGSFSTLEIQRTEQGDSAMYLCASSASGLSSMNTEAFFGQGTRLTVV.

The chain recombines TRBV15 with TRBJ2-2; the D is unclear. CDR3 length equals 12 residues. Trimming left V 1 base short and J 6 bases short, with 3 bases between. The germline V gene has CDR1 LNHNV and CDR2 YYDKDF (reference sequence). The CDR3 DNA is TGTGCCACCAGCAGAGTCCCCGGGGAGCTGTTTTTT. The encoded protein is CATSRVPGELFF.

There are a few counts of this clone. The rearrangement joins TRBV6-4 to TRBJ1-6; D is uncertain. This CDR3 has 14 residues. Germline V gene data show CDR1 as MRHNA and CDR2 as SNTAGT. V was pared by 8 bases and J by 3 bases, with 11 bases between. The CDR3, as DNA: TGTGCCAGCTCAACCGGGAACTATAATTCACCCCTCCACTTT. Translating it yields CASSTGNYNSPLHF.

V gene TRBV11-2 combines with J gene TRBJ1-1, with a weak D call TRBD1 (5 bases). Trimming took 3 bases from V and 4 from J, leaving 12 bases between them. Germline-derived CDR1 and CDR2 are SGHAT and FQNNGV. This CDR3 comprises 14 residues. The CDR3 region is CASSFSQGFTEAFF. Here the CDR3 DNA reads TGTGCCAGCAGCTTTTCTCAGGGCTTCACTGAAGCTTTCTTT.

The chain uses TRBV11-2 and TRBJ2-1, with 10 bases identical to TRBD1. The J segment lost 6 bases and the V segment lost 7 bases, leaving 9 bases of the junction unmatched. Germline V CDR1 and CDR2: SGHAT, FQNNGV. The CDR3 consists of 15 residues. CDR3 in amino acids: CASTLGTGVINEQFF. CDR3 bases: TGTGCCAGCACCCTCGGGACAGGGGTAATCAATGAGCAGTTCTTC.

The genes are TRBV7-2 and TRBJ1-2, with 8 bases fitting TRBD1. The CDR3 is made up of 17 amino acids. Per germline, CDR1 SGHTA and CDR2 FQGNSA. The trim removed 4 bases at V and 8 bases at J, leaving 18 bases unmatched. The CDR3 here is CASSSTETTGAVRGYTF. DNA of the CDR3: TGTGCCAGCAGCTCGACCGAAACGACAGGGGCGGTGCGGGGCTACACCTTC.

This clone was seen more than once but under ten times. The CDR3 DNA reads TGTGCCAGCAGTTACGTAGGCACTGAAGCTTTCTTT. Its translation is CASSYVGTEAFF. V usage is TRBV6-6 and J usage is TRBJ1-1; D remains ambiguous. Germline assignment: CDR1 MNHNY and CDR2 SVGAGI (reference sequence). V was shortened by 2 bases and J by 4 bases, with 5 bases between the two germline ends. CDR3 size: 12 residues.

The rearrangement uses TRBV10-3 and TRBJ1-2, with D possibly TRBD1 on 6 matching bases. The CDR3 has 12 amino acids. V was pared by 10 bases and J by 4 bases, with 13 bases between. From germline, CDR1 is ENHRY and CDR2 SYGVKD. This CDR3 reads CASTGRSYGYTF. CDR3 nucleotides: TGTGCCAGTACAGGGAGATCCTATGGCTACACCTTC.

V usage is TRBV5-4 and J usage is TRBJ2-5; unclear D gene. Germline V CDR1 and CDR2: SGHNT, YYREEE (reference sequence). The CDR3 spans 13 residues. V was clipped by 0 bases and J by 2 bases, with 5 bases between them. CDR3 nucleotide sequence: TGTGCCAGCAGCTTGGGTTTACAAGAGACCCAGTACTTC. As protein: CASSLGLQETQYF.

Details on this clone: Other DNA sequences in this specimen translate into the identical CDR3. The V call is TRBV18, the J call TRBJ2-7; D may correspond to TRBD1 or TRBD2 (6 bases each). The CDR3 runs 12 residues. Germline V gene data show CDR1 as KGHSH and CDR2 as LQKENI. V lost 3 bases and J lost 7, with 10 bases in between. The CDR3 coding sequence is TGTGCCAGCTCACCGAGAGGGGGGGAGCAGTACTTC. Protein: CASSPRGGEQYF.

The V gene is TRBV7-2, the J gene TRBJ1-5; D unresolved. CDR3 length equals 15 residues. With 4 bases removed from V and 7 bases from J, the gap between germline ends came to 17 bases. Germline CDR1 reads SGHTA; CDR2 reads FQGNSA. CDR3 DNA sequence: TGTGCCAGCAGCTACACCGGGAGCCTCGGGCAGCCCCAGCATTTT. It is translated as CASSYTGSLGQPQHF.